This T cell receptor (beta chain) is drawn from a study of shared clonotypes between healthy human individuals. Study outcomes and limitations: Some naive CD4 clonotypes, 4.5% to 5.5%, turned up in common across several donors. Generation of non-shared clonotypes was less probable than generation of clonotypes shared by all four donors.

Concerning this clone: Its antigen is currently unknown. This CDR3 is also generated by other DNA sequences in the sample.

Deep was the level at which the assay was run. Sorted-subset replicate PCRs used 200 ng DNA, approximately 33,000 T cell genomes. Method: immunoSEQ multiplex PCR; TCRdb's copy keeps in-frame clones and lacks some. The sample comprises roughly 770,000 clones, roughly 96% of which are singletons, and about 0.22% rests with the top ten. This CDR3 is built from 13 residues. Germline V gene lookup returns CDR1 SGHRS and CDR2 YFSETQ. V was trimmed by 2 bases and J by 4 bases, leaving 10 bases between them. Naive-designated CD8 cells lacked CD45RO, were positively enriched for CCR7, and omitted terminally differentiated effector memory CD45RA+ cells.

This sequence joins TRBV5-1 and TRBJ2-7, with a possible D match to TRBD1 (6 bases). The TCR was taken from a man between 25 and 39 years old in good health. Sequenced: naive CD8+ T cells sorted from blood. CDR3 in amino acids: CASSLGQNYEQYF. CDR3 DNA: TGCGCCAGCAGCTTAGGACAGAATTACGAGCAGTACTTC.